What follows are 9 T cell receptor beta chains derived from one specimen sequenced in a study of OX40 agonist ivuxolimab in advanced cancers. Sequencing was performed with immunoSEQ multiplex PCR; in TCRdb, only in-frame clones are kept and a portion is missing. Of 68,000 or so clones detected, 84% appear once; the ten largest clones hold around 2.1%. This sample comprised CD4+ or CD8+ T cells sorted from blood, obtained in a trial of the OX40 agonist ivuxolimab. The receptors come from an adult with an advanced solid tumor such as melanoma, head and neck, liver or kidney cancer.

In regard to this clone: One junction end disagrees with the germline gene, perhaps due to a read error. This CDR3 is CASSVDPGLAGAPAF. In DNA, the CDR3 is TGTGCCAGCAGCGTAGACCCCGGACTAGCGGGGGCCCCGGCCTTC. This chain uses TRBV9 with TRBJ2-7, with TRBD2 identical over 13 bases. Germline CDR1 is SGDLS and CDR2 is YYNGEE. The CDR3 contains 15 residues.

This clone was observed once. The gene calls are TRBV4-2 and TRBJ2-6; D is unresolved. Deletions cut 7 bases from V and 0 bases from J, with 16 bases between. Germline-derived CDR1 and CDR2 are LGHNA and YNFKEQ. The CDR3 loop spans 17 amino acids. The CDR3 spells CASTPEAVSSGANVLTF. CDR3 coding DNA: TGTGCCAGCACCCCCGAGGCAGTGAGCTCTGGGGCCAACGTCCTGACTTTC.

The chain joins TRBV21-1 to TRBJ2-1; the D segment call TRBD2 is taken from the table without a DNA check. TRBV21-1 is described as a pseudogene. The CDR3 is 19 amino acids. CDR3: CASSKVTRLAVSSYNEQFF. For the CDR3, the DNA is TGTGCCAGCAGCAAAGTGACCCGACTAGCGGTGAGCTCCTACAATGAGCAGTTCTTC.

The chain joins TRBV14 to TRBJ2-5, with D maybe TRBD2 (7 bases). The CDR3 is made up of 16 amino acids. Looked up from germline, CDR1 is SGHDN and CDR2 is FVKESK. V lost 8 bases to trimming and J lost 2 bases, with 21 bases between them. In DNA form, the CDR3 reads TGTGCCAGCGGAGCGGGACACCGCATTTTTCAAGAGACCCAGTACTTC. Protein: CASGAGHRIFQETQYF.

The V gene is TRBV7-2, the J gene TRBJ1-1; D may be TRBD1 (5 bases). CDR1 SGHTA and CDR2 FQGNSA come from the germline V gene. Trimming stripped 5 bases from V and 9 bases from J, with 13 bases between. The CDR3 sequence is 12 residues long. Here the CDR3 reads CASSPGLGQAFF. The CDR3 DNA is TGTGCCAGCAGCCCGGGGCTGGGTCAAGCTTTCTTT.

This chain uses TRBV7-9 with TRBJ1-1; D may be TRBD1 (6 bases). CDR1 SEHNR and CDR2 FQNEAQ come from the germline V gene (reference sequence). Trimming cost V 3 bases and J 0 bases, with 20 bases left between them. This CDR3 contains 18 residues. CDR3 sequence (DNA): TGTGCCAGCAGCTTTTCAGTAGTCGCGGGGGCCATGAACACTGAAGCTTTCTTT. It yields the protein CASSFSVVAGAMNTEAFF.

J is TRBJ1-2 and V is TRBV7-8; 9 nucleotides agree with TRBD1. J lost 5 bases, V lost 5 bases, and 12 bases had no gene match. Germline V gene sequence: CDR1 SGHVS, CDR2 FQNEAQ. The CDR3 runs 16 residues. The CDR3 nucleotides are TGTGCCAGCAGCCTAACAGGGGGCGCAAAATTATATGGCTACACCTTC. Translation gives CASSLTGGAKLYGYTF. Supplemented by reference TRBV7-8 and TRBJ1-2, the full variable domain reads GAGVSQSPRYKVAKRGQDVALRCDPISGHVSLFWYQQALGQGPEFLTYFQNEAQLDKSGLPSDRFFAERPEGSVSTLKIQRTQQEDSAVYLCASSLTGGAKLYGYTFGSGTRLTVV.

The chain employs TRBV30 and TRBJ2-5, with D possibly matching TRBD1 (6 bases). Per germline, CDR1 GTSNPN and CDR2 SVGIG (reference sequence). V lost 0 bases to trimming and J lost 4 bases, with 6 bases between them. There are 12 residues in the CDR3. CDR3 sequence reads: CAWSVGGETQYF. CDR3 in DNA: TGTGCCTGGAGTGTAGGGGGAGAGACCCAGTACTTC.

Written as DNA, the CDR3 is TGTGCCAGCAGTTTTTACTCTGGGGCCAACGTCCTGACTTTC. Translated, it gives CASSFYSGANVLTF. The chain carries TRBV28 and TRBJ2-6; D gene ambiguous. Trimming took off 3 bases at V and 0 bases at J, with 3 bases between the two ends. The germline V gene encodes CDR1 MDHEN and CDR2 SYDVKM. This CDR3 has 14 residues.